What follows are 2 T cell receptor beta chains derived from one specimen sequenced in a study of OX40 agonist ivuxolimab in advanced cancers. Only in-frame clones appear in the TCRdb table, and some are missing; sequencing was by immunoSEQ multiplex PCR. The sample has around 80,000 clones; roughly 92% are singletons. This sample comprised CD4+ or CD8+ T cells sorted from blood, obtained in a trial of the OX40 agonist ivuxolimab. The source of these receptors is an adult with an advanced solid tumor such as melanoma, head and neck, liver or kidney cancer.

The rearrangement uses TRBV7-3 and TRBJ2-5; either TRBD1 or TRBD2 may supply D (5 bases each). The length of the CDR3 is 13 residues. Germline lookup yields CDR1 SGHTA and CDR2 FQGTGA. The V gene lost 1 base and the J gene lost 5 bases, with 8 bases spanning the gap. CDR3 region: CASSLSRDETQYF. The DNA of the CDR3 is TGTGCCAGCAGCTTAAGCAGGGACGAGACCCAGTACTTC.

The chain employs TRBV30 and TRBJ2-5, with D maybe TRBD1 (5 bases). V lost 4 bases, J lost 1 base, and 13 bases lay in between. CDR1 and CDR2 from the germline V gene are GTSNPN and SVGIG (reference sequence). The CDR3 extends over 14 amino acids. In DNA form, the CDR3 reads TGTGCCTGGATCCCATCCCAGGGCCAAGAGACCCAGTACTTC. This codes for CAWIPSQGQETQYF.